The T cell receptor (beta chain) described here comes from a study of T-cell reconstitution after alpha-beta-depleted transplantation in children. This clonotype was found a few times. Germline-derived CDR1 and CDR2 are SGHRS and YFSETQ. Deletions cut 5 bases from V and 4 bases from J, with 12 bases between. The CDR3 has 13 residues. Unique molecular identifiers were built into the TCRbeta library. TCRdb reprocessed the PCR reads with MiXCR, giving one entry per CDR3 protein. The data contain more than 200,000 distinct CDR3 sequences, 24% of them singletons. The chain recombines TRBV5-1 with TRBJ1-1; the D is unclear. This receptor was obtained from a female patient between 2 and 15 years old who had a stem cell transplant for congenital amegakaryocytic thrombocytopenia, so the T cells may come from the graft donor. The sequenced sample was PBMCs, mostly from graft donor cells, obtained 360 days after TCRalphabeta/CD19-depleted stem cell transplant. The CDR3 protein is CASRVRAGTEAFF. Written as DNA, the CDR3 is TGCGCCAGCAGAGTCCGGGCGGGCACTGAAGCTTTCTTT.